The rows below give T cell receptor beta chains drawn from one sample of a study of cytomegalovirus exposure and HLA in healthy donors. The table came from immunoSEQ multiplex PCR; TCRdb's copy has only in-frame clones and leaves some out. The sample lists 150,000 to 200,000 clones, about 80% occurring once. The sequenced material came from PBMCs. These TCRs come from a woman aged 40 to 49 in good health and CMV-seronegative. The CDR3 runs from the conserved cysteine through the conserved F or W. A D gene is named only where the DNA matches it firmly. Expanded clones are given a class, and other clones once, few, many or no size at all.

TGCGCCAGCAGCCAAAAAGTGGGACAGATAAACACTGAAGCTTTCTTT | CASSQKVGQINTEAFF | - | TRBJ1-1 | TRBD1 | TRBV4-1
TGTGCCAGCAGCGTAGCCGGGGGCAATCAGCCCCAGCATTTT | CASSVAGGNQPQHF | - | TRBJ1-5 | - | TRBV9
TGTTCCGCACGTCGCGGATATACAGATACGCAGTATTTT | CSARRGYTDTQYF | - | TRBJ2-3 | - | TRBV7-9
TGTGCCAGCAGTCGAGAGAACACCGGGGAGCTGTTTTTT | CASSRENTGELFF | - | TRBJ2-2 | - | TRBV6-5
TGTGCCAGCAGCTTAGAGGGTAGCGGGAGAAACATTCAGTACTTC | CASSLEGSGRNIQYF | - | TRBJ2-4 | TRBD2 | TRBV7-6
TGTGCCAGCAGCTTAGGACAGGGGGGCGGCTATGGCTACACCTTC | CASSLGQGGGYGYTF | - | TRBJ1-2 | TRBD1 | TRBV7-8
TGTGCCAGCTCACGACGGGACACCCCTGAAGCTTTCTTT | CASSRRDTPEAFF | few | TRBJ1-1 | - | TRBV18
TGTGCCAGCAGCTTAGAGTTAGGGGGCGGGTATAGCAATCAGCCCCAGCATTTT | CASSLELGGGYSNQPQHF | - | TRBJ1-5 | TRBD1 | TRBV7-9
TGTGCCAGCAGCGTGGGACTTTCGTACAATGAGCAGTTCTTC | CASSVGLSYNEQFF | once | TRBJ2-1 | - | TRBV7-2
TGCAGTGCTATTGGCCGCACTGAAGCTTTCTTT | CSAIGRTEAFF | once | TRBJ1-1 | - | TRBV20-1
TGTGCCAGCAGCTTAGACGGTTGGGAGACCCAGTACTTC | CASSLDGWETQYF | once | TRBJ2-5 | - | TRBV11-3
TGTGCCAGCAGCGACCTGGACAGGACCGGGGAGCTGTTTTTT | CASSDLDRTGELFF | - | TRBJ2-2 | TRBD1 | TRBV7-6
TGTGCCAGCGGGAGCGGGAGACAGTTCTTC | CASGSGRQFF | - | TRBJ2-1 | TRBD2 | TRBV27
TGTGCCAGCAGCTACGGTGGGACAGGGCCCTTTACGGATACGCAGTATTTT | CASSYGGTGPFTDTQYF | few | TRBJ2-3 | TRBD1 | TRBV7-3
TGTGCCAGCAGCCCAGGGTACTCCTATAGCTACACCTTC | CASSPGYSYSYTF | - | TRBJ1-2 | - | TRBV5-6
TGTGCCATCAGTGTCCGACAGGTTATTAACTATGGCTACACCTTC | CAISVRQVINYGYTF | once | TRBJ1-2 | - | TRBV10-3
TGTGCCTGGAGTGGTGAGTCGAACACTGAAGCTTTCTTT | CAWSGESNTEAFF | - | TRBJ1-1 | - | TRBV30
TGTGCCCTGTATAGGGACAGCACCTACGAGCAGTACTTC | CALYRDSTYEQYF | - | TRBJ2-7 | TRBD1 | TRBV30
TGCGCCAGCAGCACCCGGACAGGGGAAGGAAACACCATATATTTT | CASSTRTGEGNTIYF | - | TRBJ1-3 | TRBD1 | TRBV5-1
TGTGCCAGCACCGAGTTATCTGGGCAGTTCTTC | CASTELSGQFF | few | TRBJ2-1 | - | TRBV6-1
TGTGCCAGTATGGGGAGGGGACTTAGCTCTGGGGCCAACGTCCTGACTTTC | CASMGRGLSSGANVLTF | - | TRBJ2-6 | TRBD2 | TRBV19
TGTGCCACCAGCAGAGAGGGGAGGGTGGTTGGAAACACCATATATTTT | CATSREGRVVGNTIYF | - | TRBJ1-3 | - | TRBV15
TGTGCCAGCAGCCCCGACAGTCAGCCCCAGCATTTT | CASSPDSQPQHF | - | TRBJ1-5 | - | TRBV7-9
TGCAGCGTTGAAAAGTCTAGCGGGAGAAATGAGCAGTTCTTC | CSVEKSSGRNEQFF | few | TRBJ2-1 | TRBD2 | TRBV29-1
TGTGCCAGCAGGGAAGGGACTAGCGGGAGCACAGATACGCAGTATTTT | CASREGTSGSTDTQYF | few | TRBJ2-3 | TRBD2 | TRBV6-1
TGTGCCAGCAGCTTTCACCCAGATAACTATGGCTACACCTTC | CASSFHPDNYGYTF | few | TRBJ1-2 | - | TRBV5-5
TGTGCCAGCCAGGAAGCGGCTAATGAAAAACTGTTTTTT | CASQEAANEKLFF | - | TRBJ1-4 | - | TRBV7-9
TGTGCCAGCAGTCAGCGGGGCGAGCCAGATACGCAGTATTTT | CASSQRGEPDTQYF | - | TRBJ2-3 | TRBD2 | TRBV6-6
TGTGCGGGGGGGGATCTAGATCAGCCCCAGCATTTT | CAGGDLDQPQHF | - | TRBJ1-5 | - | TRBV19
TGTGCCAGCAGCCAAGACGCCCCCAATCTAGCGGGAGGGCCCTCGAAGACCCAGTACTTC | CASSQDAPNLAGGPSKTQYF | - | TRBJ2-5 | TRBD2 | TRBV4-2